The clone carrying this TCR beta chain rates as medium-sized (0.01 to 0.1%). The antigen is undetermined. TCRdb itself ran the multiplex PCR reads through MiXCR, one entry per CDR3 protein. The sample gives 950 or so distinct CDR3 sequences, approximately 5.3% of which show up once; roughly 40% is in the top ten. Study-wide results and limits: Tumor-infiltrating Treg TCR alpha and beta sequences overlapped most with tumor naive CD4+ T cells, then blood naive.

Naive CD4+ T cells were purified with Tregs depleted by CD25. This TCR came from a female donor with breast cancer. The sequencing input was tumor-infiltrating naive CD4+ T cells sorted from the breast tumor. Subset specified: naive CD4+ T cells, CD4+CD45RA+CD25-.

The CDR3 nucleotides read TGTGCCAGCAGTTTCGCGGACCATACTACTAACTATGGCTACACCTTC. Amino acid sequence: CASSFADHTTNYGYTF. The gene calls are TRBV12-3 or TRBV12-4 and TRBJ1-2; D gene unclear. Trimming stripped 3 bases from V and 0 bases from J, with 14 bases between. The CDR3 totals 16 residues.